This TCR beta chain was recorded in a study of blood T cell repertoires in COVID-19. Study at large: The origin of the acute and convalescent COVID-19 samples was the United States, Italy and Spain. PBMCs, B-cell-depleted T cells, or T cells were the source of the cDNA or gDNA that made up the material.

Methods used by the authors: From reference gene primer amplification, estimates of nucleated cell counts were derived. The data were produced by immunoSEQ multiplex PCR, yet TCRdb's version contains in-frame clones alone and is incomplete. That table supplies the V and J calls and clone size; D and trimming were determined from the DNA. The sample shows 250,000 to 300,000 clones, 65% to 85% of them seen only once. Trimming cost V 5 bases and J 12 bases, with 14 bases left between them. There are 12 residues in the CDR3. Germline V CDR1 and CDR2: MNHEY, SVGAGI. V gene TRBV6-5 combines with J gene TRBJ2-1; TRBD1 is a possible D gene (8 bases). The sequencing input was peripheral blood. The TCR was taken from a man of 80 years or more with acute or convalescent COVID-19. CDR3 coding DNA: TGTGCCAGCAGTACTACAGGGGGGGTGCAGTTCTTC. This codes for CASSTTGGVQFF.